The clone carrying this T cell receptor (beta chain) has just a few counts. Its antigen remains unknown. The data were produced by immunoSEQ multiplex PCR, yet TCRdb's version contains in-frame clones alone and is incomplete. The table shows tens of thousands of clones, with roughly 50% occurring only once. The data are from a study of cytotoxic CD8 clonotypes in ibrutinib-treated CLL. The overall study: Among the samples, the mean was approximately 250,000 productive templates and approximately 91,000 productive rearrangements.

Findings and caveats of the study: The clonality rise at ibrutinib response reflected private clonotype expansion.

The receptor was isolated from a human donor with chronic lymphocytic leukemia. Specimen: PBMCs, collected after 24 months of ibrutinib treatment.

The CDR3 DNA follows: TGTGCCAGCAGTTTGGTCAGGCCGAACACCGGGGAGCTGTTTTTT. It is translated as CASSLVRPNTGELFF. The gene calls are TRBV28 and TRBJ2-2; the D is unclear. The germline V gene has CDR1 MDHEN and CDR2 SYDVKM. V was pared by 3 bases and J by 0 bases, with 8 bases between. This CDR3 region has 15 residues.